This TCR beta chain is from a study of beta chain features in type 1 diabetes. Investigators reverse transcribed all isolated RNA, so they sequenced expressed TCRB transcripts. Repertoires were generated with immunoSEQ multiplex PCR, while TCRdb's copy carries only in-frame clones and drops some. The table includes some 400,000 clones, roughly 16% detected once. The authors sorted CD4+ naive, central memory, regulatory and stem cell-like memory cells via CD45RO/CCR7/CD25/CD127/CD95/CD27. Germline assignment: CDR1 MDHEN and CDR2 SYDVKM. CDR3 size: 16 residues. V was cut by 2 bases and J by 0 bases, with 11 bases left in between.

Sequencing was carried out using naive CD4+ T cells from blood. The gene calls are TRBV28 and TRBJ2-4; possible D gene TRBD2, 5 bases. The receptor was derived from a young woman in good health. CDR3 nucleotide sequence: TGTGCCAGCAGTTTAATGGCGGGTCTAGCCAAAAACATTCAGTACTTC. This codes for CASSLMAGLAKNIQYF.